This TCR beta chain was profiled in a study of PD-L1 blockade in urothelial cancer. TCRdb's copy holds only in-frame clones and misses some; the assay was immunoSEQ multiplex PCR. This sample has under 30,000 clones, with 80% to 85% found just once. Deletions cut 4 bases from V and 2 bases from J, with 14 bases between. Germline values: CDR1 SGHAT, CDR2 FQDESV (reference sequence). CDR3 length equals 15 residues. This clonotype was sampled from a man aged 45-65 years with urothelial cancer. The sequencing here drew on PBMCs, taken around atezolizumab (anti-PD-L1) treatment. V is TRBV11-1 and J is TRBJ2-5; maybe TRBD2 (5 bases). CDR3 amino acids: CASSSIRGMQETQYF. In DNA form, the CDR3 reads TGTGCCAGCAGCTCGATCCGGGGAATGCAAGAGACCCAGTACTTC.